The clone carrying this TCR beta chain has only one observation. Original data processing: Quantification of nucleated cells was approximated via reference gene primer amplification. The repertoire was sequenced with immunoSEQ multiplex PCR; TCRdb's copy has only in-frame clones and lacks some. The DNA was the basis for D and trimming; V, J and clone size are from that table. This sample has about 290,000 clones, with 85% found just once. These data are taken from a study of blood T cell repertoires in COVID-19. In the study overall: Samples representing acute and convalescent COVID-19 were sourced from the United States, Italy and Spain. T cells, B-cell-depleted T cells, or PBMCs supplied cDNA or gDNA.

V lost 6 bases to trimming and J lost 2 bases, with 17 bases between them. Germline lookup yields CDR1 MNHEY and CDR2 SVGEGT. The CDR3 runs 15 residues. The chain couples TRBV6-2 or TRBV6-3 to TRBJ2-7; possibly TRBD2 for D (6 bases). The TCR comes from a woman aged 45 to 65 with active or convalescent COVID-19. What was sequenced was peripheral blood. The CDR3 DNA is TGTGCCAGCAGCACTTTTAAGCTAGCGACCTACGAGCAGTACTTC. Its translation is CASSTFKLATYEQYF.